A selection of T cell receptor beta chains follows, all from one sample in a study of siplizumab effects on memory and regulatory T cells. The method was immunoSEQ multiplex PCR; TCRdb's version includes in-frame clones alone and lacks a portion of them. The sample carries approximately 100,000 clones, 75% to 95% recorded once. Sequenced input: CD4+ T cells sorted from blood. Source of these receptors: a human donor in good health. Some clones in this sample may be carry-over from other donors' samples. The CDR3 runs from the conserved cysteine through the conserved F or W. A D gene is named only where the DNA matches it firmly. Size values are once, few and many counts, or a class for expanded clones, and some rows have none.

clone_size j_call v_call d_call cdr3_nt cdr3_aa
NA TRBJ1-2 TRBV28 NA TGTGCCAGCAGTTTATCGCGCCCCTATGGCTACACCTTC CASSLSRPYGYTF
NA TRBJ2-5 TRBV18 NA TGTGCCAGCTCACCACCGCCAGGCGCGAGAAAAGAGACCCAGTACTTC CASSPPPGARKETQYF
NA TRBJ1-1 TRBV6-6 NA TGTGCCAGCAGTTGGGCGGGAACGGGCACTGAAGCTTTCTTT CASSWAGTGTEAFF
NA TRBJ2-5 TRBV6-4 NA TGTGCCAGCAGTCCCTATTGGGGACCCGAACAAGAGACCCAGTACTTC CASSPYWGPEQETQYF
NA TRBJ1-2 TRBV29-1 NA TGCAGCGTTGAGGGGGTTCCCGACAGATATGGCTACACCTTC CSVEGVPDRYGYTF
NA TRBJ2-7 TRBV7-9 TRBD1 TGTGCCAGCAGCTTGGACAGGGTCCGCTCGGGGCTAGACTTCTACGAGCAGTACTTC CASSLDRVRSGLDFYEQYF
once TRBJ2-6 TRBV6-5 NA TGTGCCAGCAGTTCGGGTCGTTTGGGTGGGGCCAACGTCCTGACTTTC CASSSGRLGGANVLTF
NA TRBJ2-7 TRBV18 TRBD1 TGTGCCAGCTCCCACGGACAGGGACGGAACGAGCAGTACTTC CASSHGQGRNEQYF
NA TRBJ2-2 TRBV29-1 TRBD1 TGCAGCGTTAAGGGACAGGGGACCGGGGAGCTGTTTTTT CSVKGQGTGELFF
NA TRBJ2-7 TRBV21-1 NA TGTGCCAGCAGCACGGACCCCTACGAGCAGTACTTC CASSTDPYEQYF
NA TRBJ2-2 TRBV5-1 TRBD1 TGCGCCAGCAGCCCAGGACAGGGGGCAGCCGGGGAGCTGTTTTTT CASSPGQGAAGELFF
NA TRBJ2-5 TRBV6-5 NA TGTGCCAGCAGTTACCTTGGCGTAAGTCAAGAGACCCAGTACTTC CASSYLGVSQETQYF
NA TRBJ2-6 TRBV19 TRBD1 TGTGCCAGTAACCGGGACAGGGCCTCTGGGGCCAACGTCCTGACTTTC CASNRDRASGANVLTF
NA TRBJ2-5 TRBV7-3 NA TGTGCCAGCAGCCAGGGACGGCAAGAGACCCAGTACTTC CASSQGRQETQYF
NA TRBJ1-2 TRBV5-1 NA TGCGCCAGCAGTCTTTCAGCTAATATGGGCTACACCTTC CASSLSANMGYTF
NA TRBJ2-5 TRBV19 NA TGTGCCAGTAGTACTACAGGGGACTCCCAAGAGACCCAGTACTTC CASSTTGDSQETQYF
NA TRBJ1-2 TRBV2 NA TGTGCCAGCAGATTGACAGAACTCGACTTC CASRLTELDF
NA TRBJ2-1 TRBV15 NA TGTGCCACCAGCAGAGATTGGGCGGGTTCCTACAATGAGCAGTTCTTC CATSRDWAGSYNEQFF
NA TRBJ2-1 TRBV19 TRBD2 TGTGCCAGTAGAAAAAGGTTCCAGCGGGAGGGTCTTTTTACTCAGTTCTTC CASRKRFQREGLFTQFF
NA TRBJ1-1 TRBV5-4 TRBD1 TGTGCCAGCAGCCCTAACCCGACAGGGGGCACTGAAGCTTTCTTT CASSPNPTGGTEAFF
NA TRBJ2-1 TRBV14 NA TGTGCCAGCAGCCATCCAGCCCTCAATGAGCAGTTCTTC CASSHPALNEQFF
NA TRBJ2-5 TRBV2 TRBD2 TGTGCCAGCCGATTCGGGGGGGAGGGGACCCAGTACTTC CASRFGGEGTQYF
NA TRBJ2-7 TRBV28 NA TGTGCCAGCAGTTTTCAGCGGGCGACCTCCTACGAGCAGTACTTC CASSFQRATSYEQYF
once TRBJ2-7 TRBV2 NA TGTGCCAGCAGTGAAGCACCTAGCGTGGTCTACGAGCAGTACTTC CASSEAPSVVYEQYF
NA TRBJ2-1 TRBV7-9 NA TGTGCCAGCAGCTTCATAAGTGAGCAGTTCTTC CASSFISEQFF
NA TRBJ1-4 TRBV2 NA TGTGCCAGCGGAAGGACAGTAAGAGATAATGAAAAACTGTTTTTT CASGRTVRDNEKLFF
NA TRBJ1-3 TRBV19 TRBD1 TGTGCCAGTAGGGGACAGGGTGGAAACACCATATATTTT CASRGQGGNTIYF
NA TRBJ2-2 TRBV11-2 TRBD1 TGTGCCAGCAGCTTACGACGACAGGGGGTAGGCGGGGAGCTGTTTTTT CASSLRRQGVGGELFF
NA TRBJ2-2 TRBV11-3 NA TGTGCCAGCAGCCACAAAAGTTCCGGGGAGCTGTTTTTT CASSHKSSGELFF
NA TRBJ1-1 TRBV18 NA TGTGCCAGCTCCCTACCAGGGAGCACTGAAGCTTTCTTT CASSLPGSTEAFF
NA TRBJ2-5 TRBV5-1 TRBD1 TGCGCCAGCTCTGACAGGGACCAACAAGAGACCCAGTACTTC CASSDRDQQETQYF
few TRBJ2-3 TRBV6-6 TRBD2 TGTGCCAGCAGTTTGGCCGCGGGAGGGCCCCCAGATACGCAGTATTTT CASSLAAGGPPDTQYF
NA TRBJ1-1 TRBV18 NA TGTGCCAGCTCAACAAACGGACAGTATCTGAACACTGAAGCTTTCTTT CASSTNGQYLNTEAFF
NA TRBJ2-5 TRBV29-1 NA TGCAGCCCCAGTCCCCCTATAGGGGTAGAGACCCAGTACTTC CSPSPPIGVETQYF
few TRBJ2-1 TRBV9 TRBD2 TGTGCCAGCAGCGGGTCCGTAGGACTAGCGGGAGGGGATGAGCAGTTCTTC CASSGSVGLAGGDEQFF
NA TRBJ2-7 TRBV9 TRBD1 TGTGCCAGCAGCGCCAGATTAGACAGGGGAGACGAGCAGTACTTC CASSARLDRGDEQYF
NA TRBJ1-2 TRBV6-5 NA TGTGCCAGCAGACGGGGACGGGACGGGGGCTACACCTTC CASRRGRDGGYTF
NA TRBJ2-1 TRBV25-1 TRBD1 TGTGCCAGCAGTTTCGCCGGGACAGGGGGAAACAATGAGCAGTTCTTC CASSFAGTGGNNEQFF
once TRBJ2-7 TRBV28 TRBD1 TGTGCCAGCAGTTTGGGGGGCGGGACAGGTTCCTACGAGCAGTACTTC CASSLGGGTGSYEQYF
NA TRBJ2-5 TRBV7-9 TRBD1 TGTGCCAGCAGCTGGCCGGGACAGGGAGCACAAGAGACCCAGTACTTC CASSWPGQGAQETQYF
NA TRBJ2-5 TRBV5-1 NA TGCGCCAGCAGTGGGTGGGACCCCTCAGAGACCCAGTACTTC CASSGWDPSETQYF
NA TRBJ2-3 TRBV5-1 NA TGCGCCAGCAGCTCAGGTTTAGCGTTAAGCACAGATACGCAGTATTTT CASSSGLALSTDTQYF
NA TRBJ2-7 TRBV7-2 NA TGTGCCAGCACCATCCAAGCCGGGGTCGGAGAGCAGTACTTC CASTIQAGVGEQYF
NA TRBJ2-3 TRBV18 TRBD2 TGTGCCAGCTCACCGGGACTAGCGGGAGTTGGTAGCACAGATACGCAGTATTTT CASSPGLAGVGSTDTQYF
NA TRBJ1-1 TRBV30 TRBD1 TGTGCCTGGAGTGTCAGGACAGGGGTTTTCACTGAAGCTTTCTTT CAWSVRTGVFTEAFF
NA TRBJ1-1 TRBV19 NA TGTGCCAGTAGTCCGTCGACAGGAGTAACTGAAGCTTTCTTT CASSPSTGVTEAFF
NA TRBJ2-2 TRBV11-2 TRBD2 TGTGCCAGCAGCCCGATCCGGTGGCTAGCGGGAGCGATCGGGGAGCTGTTTTTT CASSPIRWLAGAIGELFF
NA TRBJ1-1 TRBV28 NA TGTGCCAGCCCTCCTCCGGTCGGGAACACTGAAGCTTTCTTT CASPPPVGNTEAFF
NA TRBJ2-7 TRBV29-1 TRBD1 TGCAGCGTTGATAGCCCCGGGACAGGGAGGTACGAGCAGTACTTC CSVDSPGTGRYEQYF
NA TRBJ2-3 TRBV29-1 TRBD2 TGCAGCGTTGAGGTTAGCGGGGATCTCACAGATACGCAGTATTTT CSVEVSGDLTDTQYF
NA TRBJ2-1 TRBV15 TRBD2 TGTGCCACCAGCAGCCGACTAGCCGATGAGCAGTTCTTC CATSSRLADEQFF
NA TRBJ2-7 TRBV6-1 TRBD2 TGTGCCAGCAGTACCCAACTAGCGGGACTCTACGAGCAGTACTTC CASSTQLAGLYEQYF
once TRBJ2-6 TRBV19 TRBD1 TGTGCCAGTAGTACTCAGGGGGCTTTTGGGGCCAACGTCCTGACTTTC CASSTQGAFGANVLTF
NA TRBJ1-1 TRBV27 NA TGTGCCAGCTCGGCAACAGGTGTGAACACTGAAGCTTTCTTT CASSATGVNTEAFF
NA TRBJ1-5 TRBV9 TRBD1 TGTGCCAGCAGCGTAGATTGGAGCGGACAGGGCCGGGGTCAGCCCCAGCATTTT CASSVDWSGQGRGQPQHF
NA TRBJ2-5 TRBV5-1 TRBD1 TGCGCCAGCTTGCCGACAGGGTTAGGGGAGACCCAGTACTTC CASLPTGLGETQYF
NA TRBJ2-4 TRBV18 NA TGTGCCAGCTCACCACCGTCGGCGGCCAACATTCAGTACTTC CASSPPSAANIQYF